The 26 T cell receptor beta chains below come from one sample, sequenced in a study of blood T cell repertoires in COVID-19. Data came from immunoSEQ multiplex PCR; TCRdb stores just in-frame clones and leaves some out. The sample carries roughly 200,000 clones, roughly 87% recorded once. The sequencing sample was made of peripheral blood. Source of these receptors: a woman in her late teens or twenties who had recovered from COVID-19.

The CDR3 loop is CASSLGQGGYGYTF. In nucleotides, the CDR3 is TGTGCCAGCAGCCTCGGACAGGGTGGGTATGGCTACACCTTC. V usage is TRBV2 and J usage is TRBJ1-2, with 8 bases fitting TRBD1. V lost 6 bases and J lost 5; bases outside the gene matches: 8. The CDR3 contains 14 residues. The V gene's germline CDR1 is SNHLY and CDR2 FYNNEI.

V gene TRBV18 combines with J gene TRBJ1-3; D remains unclear. The germline V gene encodes CDR1 KGHSH and CDR2 LQKENI. The ends were cut back, 2 bases at V and 0 bases at J, with 23 bases in the middle. This CDR3 contains 20 residues. The CDR3 here is CASSPGFESNRKFSGNTIYF. As DNA, the CDR3 is TGTGCCAGCTCACCAGGATTCGAGTCGAACAGAAAATTCTCTGGAAACACCATATATTTT.

The V gene is TRBV10-2, the J gene TRBJ2-1; possible D gene TRBD1, 5 bases. The CDR3 has 17 amino acids. Trimming pared 2 bases from V and 3 bases from J, leaving 17 bases between. Germline V CDR1 and CDR2: WSHSY, SAAADI. The CDR3, as DNA: TGCGCCAGCAGTGAGATCCCCGGCCGACAGTTCTACAATGAGCAGTTCTTC. Amino acid sequence: CASSEIPGRQFYNEQFF.

CDR3 nucleotides: TGCGCCAGCAGCTTGGGAGCGGGAGCCGTAGATACGCAGTATTTT. This translates into CASSLGAGAVDTQYF. This rearrangement joins TRBV5-1 to TRBJ2-3, with TRBD2 matching over 8 bases. The V gene's germline CDR1 is SGHRS and CDR2 YFSETQ. CDR3 size: 15 residues. Trimming removed 0 bases from V and 5 bases from J; junction bases left unmatched: 5. Full variable domain (outside the CDR3, taken from reference TRBV5-1 and TRBJ2-3): KAGVTQTPRYLIKTRGQQVTLSCSPISGHRSVSWYQQTPGQGLQFLFEYFSETQRNKGNFPGRFSGRQFSNSRSEMNVSTLELGDSALYLCASSLGAGAVDTQYFGPGTRLTVL.

The chain joins TRBV11-2 to TRBJ2-1, with TRBD2 as a possible D gene (5 bases). This CDR3 spans 16 amino acids. Germline lookup yields CDR1 SGHAT and CDR2 FQNNGV. The germline V and J ends were trimmed by 7 bases and 5 bases, with 21 bases remaining between them. CDR3 nucleotide sequence: TGTGCCAGCAAACGGGAAGGACCCCCCTCAGACAATGAGCAGTTCTTC. Amino acids: CASKREGPPSDNEQFF.

This chain links TRBV2 with TRBJ1-5; tentatively, D is TRBD1 (6 bases). Per germline, CDR1 SNHLY and CDR2 FYNNEI. V lost 3 bases, J lost 8 bases, and 14 bases lay in between. This CDR3 comprises 14 residues. Here the CDR3 DNA reads TGTGCCAGCAGTGATTTGCGGGGGCCGGAGCCCCAGCATTTT. It yields the protein CASSDLRGPEPQHF.

V is TRBV5-5 and J is TRBJ2-5, with D perhaps matching TRBD2 (6 bases). Between the trimmed V and J ends, which lost 4 bases and 5 bases, there was a span of 15 bases. The germline gives CDR1 SGHKS, CDR2 YYEKEE (reference sequence). The CDR3 spans 14 residues. The CDR3 DNA reads as TGTGCCAGCAGCCGGGACTCCCTGGGGGAGACCCAGTACTTC. Translation gives CASSRDSLGETQYF.

The gene calls are TRBV15 and TRBJ2-7; 12 positions match TRBD2. The CDR3 runs 14 residues. Germline CDR1 is LNHNV and CDR2 is YYDKDF (reference sequence). With 1 base clipped from V and 5 bases from J, the junction kept 0 bases outside the gene matches. The CDR3 DNA reads as TGTGCCACCAGCAGAGGGACTAGCGGGGACGAGCAGTACTTC. Its translation is CATSRGTSGDEQYF.

The chain recombines TRBV27 with TRBJ1-6; 8 positions agree with TRBD1. This CDR3 region has 13 residues. V lost 9 bases to trimming and J lost 8 bases; unmatched junction nucleotides: 6. Germline CDR1 MNHEY, CDR2 SMNVEV (reference sequence). The CDR3 nucleotides are TGTGCCAGGAGACAGGGGAGGGATTCACCCCTCCACTTT. This codes for CARRQGRDSPLHF.

The chain uses TRBV5-6 and TRBJ2-7; 12 bases line up with TRBD1. This CDR3 spans 15 amino acids. Germline V lookup: CDR1 SGHDT, CDR2 YYEEEE. Trimming cost V 4 bases and J 6 bases; bases outside gene matches: 8. CDR3 sequence reads: CASSPGTGGWGEQYF. CDR3 sequence (DNA): TGTGCCAGCAGCCCCGGGACAGGGGGCTGGGGCGAGCAGTACTTC.

This rearrangement joins TRBV4-2 to TRBJ2-1; 9 nucleotides agree with TRBD2. Germline-derived CDR1 and CDR2 are LGHNA and YNFKEQ. With V trimmed by 0 bases and J by 6 bases, 6 bases remained unmatched. There are 16 residues in the CDR3. CDR3 in amino acids: CASSQESGRSVNEQFF. The CDR3 DNA reads as TGTGCCAGCAGCCAAGAAAGCGGGAGGTCTGTCAATGAGCAGTTCTTC.

This clone was seen once. The V and J genes are TRBV18 and TRBJ2-1; possibly TRBD2 for D (5 bases). Germline V lookup: CDR1 KGHSH, CDR2 LQKENI. Trimming removed 3 bases from V and 6 bases from J, with 18 bases in between. This CDR3 is built from 16 residues. This CDR3 is CASSPIRSLASNEQFF. The CDR3 DNA follows: TGTGCCAGCTCACCGATAAGGAGCCTAGCAAGCAATGAGCAGTTCTTC. The full variable domain, in which reference TRBV18 and TRBJ2-1 provide the parts outside the CDR3, is NAGVMQNPRHLVRRRGQEARLRCSPMKGHSHVYWYRQLPEEGLKFMVYLQKENIIDESGMPKERFSAEFPKEGPSILRIQQVVRGDSAAYFCASSPIRSLASNEQFFGPGTRLTVL.

The rearrangement uses TRBV11-3 and TRBJ2-1; 9 bases are a match to TRBD2. Per germline, CDR1 SGHNT and CDR2 YENEEA. The junction had 5 bases not matched to a gene; V was cut back by 5 bases and J by 6 bases. The CDR3 is 14 residues long. CDR3 loop: CASSKPGLANEQFF. CDR3 coding DNA: TGTGCCAGCAGCAAACCGGGACTAGCCAATGAGCAGTTCTTC.

This chain connects TRBV5-8 to TRBJ1-4; 9 nucleotides match TRBD1. After removal of 5 bases from V and 11 bases from J, the junction contained 10 bases not matched to a gene. Per the germline V gene, CDR1 is SGHTS and CDR2 is YDEGEE. CDR3 size: 14 residues. The DNA for the CDR3 is TGTGCCAGCAGTTTTTACTCTGACAGGGGGAAACTGTTTTTT. Its translation: CASSFYSDRGKLFF.

V and J are TRBV11-3 and TRBJ2-3; 11 positions agree with TRBD1. J was trimmed by 4 bases and V by 6 bases; bases with no gene match: 9. The CDR3 consists of 16 residues. Germline CDR1 SGHNT, CDR2 YENEEA. The CDR3 DNA sequence: TGTGCCAGCAGGCTCGGGACAGGGGGTCCTGCAGATACGCAGTATTTT. Residues: CASRLGTGGPADTQYF.

This clone has just one count. This chain links TRBV20-1 with TRBJ2-1; a possible D gene is TRBD1 (6 bases). V shed 6 bases and J shed 15 bases, with 18 bases lying between them. This CDR3 has 11 residues. In germline, CDR1 is DFQATT, CDR2 SNEGSKA (reference sequence). Here the CDR3 DNA reads TGCAGTGCGTCTACTGGGACACCTTTGTTCTTC. It translates to CSASTGTPLFF.

V usage is TRBV19 and J usage is TRBJ2-7, with TRBD2 matching over 8 bases. Unmatched junction bases numbered 10, after V lost 6 bases and J lost 6 bases. CDR1 and CDR2 from the germline V gene are LNHDA and SQIVND (reference sequence). CDR3 length: 14 amino acids. DNA for the CDR3: TGTGCCAGTAGGGGGACTAGAGGCCTCTCCGAGCAGTACTTC. This gives the protein CASRGTRGLSEQYF.

This clone was seen more than once but under ten times. The chain carries TRBV5-1 and TRBJ1-1; a possible D gene is TRBD1 (5 bases). Germline loops: CDR1 SGHRS, CDR2 YFSETQ. The CDR3 is 14 residues long. V was shortened by 0 bases and J by 0 bases, with 6 bases between the two germline ends. In DNA, the CDR3 is TGCGCCAGCAGCTTGGGGACAATGAACACTGAAGCTTTCTTT. Protein: CASSLGTMNTEAFF.

The chain combines TRBV2 with TRBJ1-5, with 12 bases matching TRBD1. CDR3 length: 15 residues. V dropped 9 bases and J dropped 9; count of bases not matched to a gene: 12. Germline CDR1 and CDR2: SNHLY and FYNNEI. This chain's CDR3 is CASETGTGGARPQHF. The CDR3 nucleotides read TGTGCCAGTGAAACCGGGACAGGGGGCGCAAGGCCCCAGCATTTT.

The chain couples TRBV4-1 to TRBJ2-5; D is uncertain. Deletions cut 4 bases from V and 1 base from J, with 13 bases between. Germline V gene data show CDR1 as MGHRA and CDR2 as YSYEKL. The CDR3 has 15 residues. In DNA, the CDR3 is TGCGCCAGCAGCCCCCTACACGACTTCCAAGAGACCCAGTACTTC. This encodes CASSPLHDFQETQYF.

The V and J genes are TRBV28 and TRBJ1-1, with unresolved D. The CDR3 runs 15 residues. The V end lost 2 bases, the J end lost 5 bases, and 15 bases lay between the germline ends. CDR1 and CDR2 (germline): MDHEN, SYDVKM. CDR3 in amino acids: CASSLNEVPGTEAFF. In DNA, the CDR3 is TGTGCCAGCAGTTTAAACGAGGTCCCGGGGACTGAAGCTTTCTTT. The whole variable domain, remainder taken from reference TRBV28 and TRBJ1-1, is DVKVTQSSRYLVKRTGEKVFLECVQDMDHENMFWYRQDPGLGLRLIYFSYDVKMKEKGDIPEGYSVSREKKERFSLILESASTNQTSMYLCASSLNEVPGTEAFFGQGTRLTVV.

This clone was counted a single time. The rearrangement uses TRBV15 and TRBJ1-5; D gene unclear. This CDR3 contains 18 residues. The V end lost 3 bases, the J end lost 5 bases, and 23 bases lay between the germline ends. The germline V gene encodes CDR1 LNHNV and CDR2 YYDKDF (reference sequence). The CDR3 region has the DNA TGTGCCACCAGCAGTGCGAGAAGTCTGGTATACCAAGATCAGCCCCAGCATTTT. Protein: CATSSARSLVYQDQPQHF.

This chain connects TRBV7-9 to TRBJ1-1; D is unclear. V lost 6 bases and J lost 7, with 12 bases in between. The CDR3 has 12 amino acids. Per the germline V gene, CDR1 is SEHNR and CDR2 is FQNEAQ (reference sequence). CDR3 loop: CASRFRGIEAFF. CDR3 DNA: TGTGCCAGCAGGTTTAGAGGGATTGAAGCTTTCTTT. The entire variable domain, with the rest obtained from reference TRBV7-9 and TRBJ1-1, is as follows: DTGVSQNPRHKITKRGQNVTFRCDPISEHNRLYWYRQTLGQGPEFLTYFQNEAQLEKSRLLSDRFSAERPKGSFSTLEIQRTEQGDSAMYLCASRFRGIEAFFGQGTRLTVV.

The chain carries TRBV14 and TRBJ2-2; D unresolved. The CDR3 has 13 residues. V shed 1 base and J shed 6 bases, with 6 bases lying between them. CDR1 SGHDN and CDR2 FVKESK come from the germline V gene. DNA of the CDR3: TGTGCCAGCAGCCAAGTTATAGCCGGGGAGCTGTTTTTT. Translation gives CASSQVIAGELFF.

This rearrangement joins TRBV29-1 to TRBJ2-1; TRBD1 matches at 7 bases. The CDR3 contains 13 residues. From germline, CDR1 is SQVTM and CDR2 ANQGSEA. The junction had 7 bases not matched to a gene; V was cut back by 5 bases and J by 6 bases. The CDR3 nucleotides read TGCAGCGTTCCTTCATACAGGGGCAATGAGCAGTTCTTC. Protein sequence: CSVPSYRGNEQFF.

The rearrangement joins TRBV18 to TRBJ2-3, with 7 bases fitting TRBD2. Looked up from germline, CDR1 is KGHSH and CDR2 is LQKENI. The CDR3 loop spans 18 amino acids. The V segment lost 1 base and the J segment 3 bases; nucleotides outside the gene matches: 13. The CDR3 loop is CASSPLGLAGTPTDTQYF. CDR3 DNA sequence: TGTGCCAGCTCACCACTTGGTTTAGCGGGCACCCCAACAGATACGCAGTATTTT.